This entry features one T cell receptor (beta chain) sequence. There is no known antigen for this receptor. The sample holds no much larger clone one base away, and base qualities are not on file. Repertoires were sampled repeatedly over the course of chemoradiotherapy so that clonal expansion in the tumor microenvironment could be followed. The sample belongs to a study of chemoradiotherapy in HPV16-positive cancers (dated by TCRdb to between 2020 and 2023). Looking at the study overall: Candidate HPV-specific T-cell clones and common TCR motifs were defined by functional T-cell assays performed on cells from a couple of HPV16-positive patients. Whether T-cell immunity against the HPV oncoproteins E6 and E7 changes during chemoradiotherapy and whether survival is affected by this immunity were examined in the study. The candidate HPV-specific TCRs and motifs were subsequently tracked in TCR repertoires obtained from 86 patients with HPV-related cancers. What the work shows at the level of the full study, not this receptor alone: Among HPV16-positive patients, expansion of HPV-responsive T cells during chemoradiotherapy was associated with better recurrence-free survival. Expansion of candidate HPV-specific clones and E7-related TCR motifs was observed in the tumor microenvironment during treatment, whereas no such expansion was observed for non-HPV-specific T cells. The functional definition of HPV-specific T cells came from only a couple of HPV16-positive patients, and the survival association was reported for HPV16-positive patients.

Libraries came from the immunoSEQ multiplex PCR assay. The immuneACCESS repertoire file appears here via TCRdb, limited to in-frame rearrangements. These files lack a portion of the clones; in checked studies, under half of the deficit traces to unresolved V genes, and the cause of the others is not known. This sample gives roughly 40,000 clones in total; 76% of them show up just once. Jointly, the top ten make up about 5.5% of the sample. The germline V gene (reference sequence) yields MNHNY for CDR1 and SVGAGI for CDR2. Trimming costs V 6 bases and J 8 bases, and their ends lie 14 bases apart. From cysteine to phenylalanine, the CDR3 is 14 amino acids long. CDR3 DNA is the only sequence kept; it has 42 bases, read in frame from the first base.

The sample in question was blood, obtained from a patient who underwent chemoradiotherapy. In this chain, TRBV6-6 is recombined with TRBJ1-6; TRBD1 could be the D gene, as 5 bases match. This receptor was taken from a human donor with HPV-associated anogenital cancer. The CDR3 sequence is CASSDRGNYSPLHF. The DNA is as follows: TGTGCCAGCAGCGATAGGGGCAACTATTCACCCCTCCACTTT.